What follows are 27 T cell receptor beta chains derived from one specimen sequenced in a study of shared clonotypes between healthy human individuals. Clones were read by immunoSEQ multiplex PCR, and TCRdb kept only the in-frame ones, dropping some. In the table there are 2 million to 2.5 million clones, roughly 90% of which are singletons. Sequenced material: naive CD4+ T cells from PBMCs. Subset: CD45RA+ positively selected. The receptor source for this set is a man aged 18 to 30 in good health. Some clones in this sample may be carry-over from other donors' samples.

CDR3 DNA: TGTGCCAGCCGATACGGGACAGATCGACCCTACGAGCAGTACTTC. Protein sequence: CASRYGTDRPYEQYF. The chain has TRBV27 and TRBJ2-7; 7 bases match TRBD1. Per the germline V gene, CDR1 is MNHEY and CDR2 is SMNVEV (reference sequence). Losses at the gene ends were 8 bases for V and 2 bases for J; bases not matched to a gene: 12. CDR3 length: 15 residues.

This sequence joins TRBV7-8 and TRBJ2-5; possible D gene TRBD1, 5 bases. CDR3 length equals 13 residues. Germline lookup yields CDR1 SGHVS and CDR2 FQNEAQ. The V end lost 7 bases, the J end lost 5 bases, and 14 bases lay between the germline ends. The CDR3, as DNA: TGTGCCAGCACCCACCCTAACAGGGAGACCCAGTACTTC. Translation gives CASTHPNRETQYF.

V is TRBV28 and J is TRBJ2-3; 15 bases fit TRBD2. Germline V CDR1 and CDR2: MDHEN, SYDVKM. The trim removed 4 bases at V and 5 bases at J, leaving 7 bases unmatched. The CDR3 covers 17 residues. The CDR3 region has the DNA TGTGCCAGCAGTTCCAGGACTAGCGGGGGGGCCGGAGATACGCAGTATTTT. Translated: CASSSRTSGGAGDTQYF.

The chain combines TRBV7-7 with TRBJ2-5; TRBD1 aligns across 9 bases. V was pared by 5 bases and J by 5 bases, with 6 bases of the junction left unmatched. Germline CDR1 is SSHAT and CDR2 is FNYEAQ (reference sequence). The CDR3 loop spans 14 amino acids. The CDR3 sequence is CASSPQGAAETQYF. As DNA, the CDR3 is TGTGCCAGCAGCCCACAGGGGGCGGCGGAGACCCAGTACTTC.

The chain couples TRBV10-3 to TRBJ2-2; TRBD2 matches 9 bases. Germline-derived CDR1 and CDR2 are ENHRY and SYGVKD. V shed 6 bases and J 2 bases; nucleotides not matched to a gene: 7. The CDR3 is made up of 16 amino acids. The CDR3 DNA reads TGTGCCATCAGCGACAGGCGGGAGGGCAACACCGGGGAGCTGTTTTTT. It encodes CAISDRREGNTGELFF.

The table lists this clone with a count of one. The chain has TRBV10-3 and TRBJ2-7; D unclear. CDR1 and CDR2 (germline): ENHRY, SYGVKD. With 3 bases removed from V and 5 bases from J, the gap between germline ends came to 14 bases. The CDR3 has 14 residues. The CDR3 DNA sequence: TGTGCCATCAGTGAAGGCAGGAATCTCAACGAGCAGTACTTC. Amino acids: CAISEGRNLNEQYF.

This clone came up a few times. The chain employs TRBV10-2 and TRBJ2-2; 7 bases match TRBD2. This CDR3 is 14 amino acids long. Trimming at V came to 6 bases and at J to 4 bases, leaving 5 bases not matched to a gene. Germline V gene data show CDR1 as WSHSY and CDR2 as SAAADI. CDR3 coding DNA: TGCGCCAGCAGAAGGACTAGGGGCACCGGGGAGCTGTTTTTT. Its translation is CASRRTRGTGELFF.

This clone has just one count. The V and J genes are TRBV13 and TRBJ2-7, with D perhaps being TRBD1 or TRBD2 (5 bases each). V was trimmed by 5 bases and J by 7 bases, leaving 15 bases between them. From germline, CDR1 is PRHDT and CDR2 FYEKMQ (reference sequence). The CDR3 runs to 13 residues. DNA of the CDR3: TGTGCCAGCAGCGCGGGCAGGGTATTTGAGCAGTACTTC. Residues: CASSAGRVFEQYF.

This CDR3 reads CASSLGHFTDTQYF. The CDR3 DNA follows: TGCGCCAGCAGCCTGGGACATTTCACAGATACGCAGTATTTT. The chain uses TRBV5-1 and TRBJ2-3; D is possibly TRBD1 (6 bases). In germline, CDR1 is SGHRS, CDR2 YFSETQ. The CDR3 length is 14 residues. V gave up 4 bases and J gave up 2 bases, with 11 bases separating them.

With respect to this clone: In the same sample, other DNA sequences code for this CDR3. This rearrangement joins TRBV11-2 to TRBJ2-7, with D perhaps matching TRBD2 (5 bases). Germline V gives CDR1 SGHAT, CDR2 FQNNGV. Deletions cut 2 bases from V and 0 bases from J, with 11 bases between. This CDR3 contains 15 residues. The CDR3 DNA sequence: TGTGCCAGCAGCTTATTGGCGGGTAGCTCCTACGAGCAGTACTTC. Translated, it gives CASSLLAGSSYEQYF.

This clone has only a few counts. The chain links TRBV30 to TRBJ1-1; D call uncertain. The germline gives CDR1 GTSNPN, CDR2 SVGIG (reference sequence). CDR3 length: 13 residues. Trimming shortened V by 0 bases and J by 7 bases, and 12 bases separated the two germline ends. Here the CDR3 reads CAWSVHLQFEAFF. DNA for the CDR3: TGTGCCTGGAGTGTACATTTACAGTTTGAAGCTTTCTTT. Variable domain in full (rest from reference TRBV30 and TRBJ1-1): SQTIHQWPATLVQPVGSPLSLECTVEGTSNPNLYWYRQAAGRGLQLLFYSVGIGQISSEVPQNLSASRPQDRQFILSSKKLLLSDSGFYLCAWSVHLQFEAFFGQGTRLTVV.

In DNA form, the CDR3 reads TGTGCCAGCAGCGAATCTAGCGCTACCTACAATGAGCAGTTCTTC. Protein product: CASSESSATYNEQFF. The chain recombines TRBV11-1 with TRBJ2-1; TRBD2 might be the D (6 bases). Germline lookup yields CDR1 SGHAT and CDR2 FQDESV (reference sequence). Trimming left V 5 bases short and J 2 bases short, with 13 bases between. The CDR3 loop spans 15 amino acids.

The chain is built from TRBV29-1 and TRBJ2-1; D call uncertain. Germline lookup yields CDR1 SQVTM and CDR2 ANQGSEA. V lost 6 bases and J lost 6, with 9 bases in between. The length of the CDR3 is 11 residues. DNA of the CDR3: TGCAGCGTGGAGACCTCCAATGAGCAGTTCTTC. It encodes CSVETSNEQFF.

The chain joins TRBV2 to TRBJ2-7; the match to TRBD2 covers 10 bases. J lost 6 bases, V lost 1 base, and 3 bases had no gene match. The CDR3 loop spans 14 amino acids. The V gene's germline CDR1 is SNHLY and CDR2 FYNNEI. This CDR3 reads CASSEGLAGVEQYF. For the CDR3, the DNA is TGTGCCAGCAGTGAAGGGCTAGCGGGAGTCGAGCAGTACTTC.

V usage is TRBV30 and J usage is TRBJ1-5, with D perhaps TRBD1 (5 bases). This CDR3 region has 13 residues. CDR1 GTSNPN and CDR2 SVGIG come from the germline V gene (reference sequence). Trimming took off 3 bases at V and 4 bases at J, with 10 bases between the two ends. The CDR3 DNA follows: TGTGCCTGGAGCGGGGAGGGGAATCAGCCCCAGCATTTT. This sequence encodes CAWSGEGNQPQHF.

V and J are TRBV5-1 and TRBJ1-1, with D possibly matching TRBD1 (5 bases). Trimming took off 0 bases at V and 7 bases at J, with 10 bases between the two ends. The CDR3 spans 13 residues. Per germline, CDR1 SGHRS and CDR2 YFSETQ. The CDR3 loop reads CASSLAFGGEAFF. The CDR3 coding sequence is TGCGCCAGCAGCTTGGCCTTTGGGGGTGAAGCTTTCTTT.

This sequence joins TRBV6-5 and TRBJ2-3; perhaps TRBD2 as D (6 bases). Germline lookup yields CDR1 MNHEY and CDR2 SVGAGI. The CDR3 is made up of 14 amino acids. Trimming took off 6 bases at V and 8 bases at J, with 18 bases between the two ends. DNA of the CDR3: TGTGCCAGCAGCCGGGACGGGGGTTATGGTACGCAGTATTTT. Protein: CASSRDGGYGTQYF.

The chain uses TRBV28 and TRBJ1-5; TRBD1 might be the D (5 bases). Germline values: CDR1 MDHEN, CDR2 SYDVKM. The CDR3 has 13 amino acids. Deletions cut 8 bases from V and 5 bases from J, with 13 bases between. CDR3 DNA: TGTGCCAGCCGAGCAGGGAGGTATCAGCCCCAGCATTTT. Encoded protein: CASRAGRYQPQHF.

The V call is TRBV27, the J call TRBJ1-2; D ambiguous. Germline CDR1 MNHEY, CDR2 SMNVEV (reference sequence). This CDR3 region has 15 residues. Trimming removed 5 bases from V and 4 bases from J, with 17 bases in between. The CDR3 DNA sequence: TGTGCCAGCAGTCCCCCCCCTTCGGCAGGCTATGGCTACACCTTC. It encodes CASSPPPSAGYGYTF.

The chain is built from TRBV6-5 and TRBJ2-3; 10 nucleotides line up with TRBD2. CDR1 and CDR2 from the germline V gene are MNHEY and SVGAGI. This CDR3 contains 14 residues. Trimming removed 5 bases from V and 13 bases from J; junction bases left unmatched: 12. This chain's CDR3 is CASSPEAGGRDKYF. CDR3 in DNA: TGTGCCAGCAGTCCGGAAGCGGGAGGGCGAGATAAGTATTTT.

Worth noting for this clone: Additional DNA sequences in this sample encode the identical CDR3. The rearrangement links TRBV9 to TRBJ2-1; D is unresolved. From germline, CDR1 is SGDLS and CDR2 YYNGEE. The CDR3 consists of 13 residues. V was cut by 0 bases and J by 7 bases, with 8 bases left in between. The CDR3 reads CASSVGADNEQFF. The CDR3 DNA reads TGTGCCAGCAGCGTAGGGGCAGATAATGAGCAGTTCTTC.

This clone was seen once. This chain connects TRBV4-3 to TRBJ2-1; D gene unclear. The germline gives CDR1 LGHNA, CDR2 YSLEER. V dropped 4 bases and J dropped 7 bases, with 17 bases sitting between them. The CDR3 is made up of 15 amino acids. The CDR3 DNA reads as TGCGCCAGCAGCCGAGAGACGTTAGCCTTAAATGAGCAGTTCTTC. Amino acid sequence: CASSRETLALNEQFF.

This clone was seen only once. The chain recombines TRBV7-9 with TRBJ2-1; D is unclear. Trimming cost V 4 bases and J 7 bases, with 14 bases left between them. Germline V gene lookup returns CDR1 SEHNR and CDR2 FQNEAQ (reference sequence). The CDR3 runs 14 residues. The CDR3: CASSSRRGANEQFF. CDR3 nucleotides: TGTGCCAGCAGCTCGAGACGCGGCGCGAATGAGCAGTTCTTC.

About this clone itself: The sample has other DNA sequences that encode this CDR3 too. V is TRBV4-1 and J is TRBJ2-7, with a possible D match to TRBD2 (5 bases). CDR3 length: 14 amino acids. Germline lookup yields CDR1 MGHRA and CDR2 YSYEKL. V was cut by 1 base and J by 0 bases, with 7 bases left in between. The chain's CDR3 is CASSQGRASYEQYF. CDR3 DNA sequence: TGCGCCAGCAGCCAAGGGCGGGCCTCCTACGAGCAGTACTTC.

V and J are TRBV7-9 and TRBJ2-3; 7 bases fit TRBD1. The CDR3 totals 14 residues. From germline, CDR1 is SEHNR and CDR2 FQNEAQ (reference sequence). The junction had 6 bases not matched to a gene; V was cut back by 3 bases and J by 6 bases. The CDR3 DNA reads as TGTGCCAGCAGCTTGGGGGACAGCGTGGATACGCAGTATTTT. It codes for CASSLGDSVDTQYF.

This sequence joins TRBV7-2 and TRBJ1-2; D unclear. The germline gives CDR1 SGHTA, CDR2 FQGNSA. The CDR3 covers 13 residues. Trimming stripped 2 bases from V and 3 bases from J, with 7 bases between. In nucleotides, the CDR3 is TGTGCCAGCAGCTTAACGGCCTACTATGGCTACACCTTC. Translation: CASSLTAYYGYTF. Complete variable domain (other parts from reference TRBV7-2 and TRBJ1-2): GAGVSQSPSNKVTEKGKDVELRCDPISGHTALYWYRQSLGQGLEFLIYFQGNSAPDKSGLPSDRFSAERTGGSVSTLTIQRTQQEDSAVYLCASSLTAYYGYTFGSGTRLTVV.

The chain has TRBV28 and TRBJ2-3, with a possible D match to TRBD2 (7 bases). V was shortened by 7 bases and J by 0 bases, with 17 bases between the two germline ends. The CDR3 spans 16 residues. CDR1 and CDR2 (germline): MDHEN, SYDVKM. CDR3 in amino acids: CASTTRGGSSTDTQYF. CDR3 DNA sequence: TGTGCCAGCACCACCAGGGGAGGGTCTAGCACAGATACGCAGTATTTT.